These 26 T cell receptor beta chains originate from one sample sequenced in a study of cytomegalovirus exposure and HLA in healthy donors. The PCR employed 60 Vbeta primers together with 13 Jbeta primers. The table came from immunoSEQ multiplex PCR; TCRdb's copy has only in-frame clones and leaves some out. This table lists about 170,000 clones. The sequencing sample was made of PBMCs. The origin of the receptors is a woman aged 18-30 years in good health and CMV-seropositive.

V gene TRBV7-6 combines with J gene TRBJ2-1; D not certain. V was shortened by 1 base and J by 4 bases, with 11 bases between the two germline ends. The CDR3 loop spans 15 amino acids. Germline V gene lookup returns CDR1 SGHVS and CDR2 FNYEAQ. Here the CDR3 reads CASSLERQSYNEQFF. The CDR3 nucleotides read TGTGCCAGCAGCTTAGAGAGGCAGTCGTACAATGAGCAGTTCTTC.

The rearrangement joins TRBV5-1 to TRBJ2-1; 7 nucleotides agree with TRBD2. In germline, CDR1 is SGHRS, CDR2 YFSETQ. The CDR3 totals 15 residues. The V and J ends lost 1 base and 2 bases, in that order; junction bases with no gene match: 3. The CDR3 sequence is CASSLQAGAYNEQFF. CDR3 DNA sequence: TGCGCCAGCAGCTTGCAGGCGGGGGCCTACAATGAGCAGTTCTTC.

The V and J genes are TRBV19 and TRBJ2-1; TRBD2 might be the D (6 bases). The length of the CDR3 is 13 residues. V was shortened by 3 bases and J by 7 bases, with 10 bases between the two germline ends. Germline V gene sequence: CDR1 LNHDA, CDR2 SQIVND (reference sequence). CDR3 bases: TGTGCCAGTAGTATTCTCGCGGGGAATGAGCAGTTCTTC. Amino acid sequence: CASSILAGNEQFF.

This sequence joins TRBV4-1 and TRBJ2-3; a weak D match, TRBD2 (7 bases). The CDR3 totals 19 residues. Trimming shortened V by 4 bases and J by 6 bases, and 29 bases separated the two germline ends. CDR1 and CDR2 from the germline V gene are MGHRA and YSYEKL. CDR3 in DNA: TGCGCCAGCAGCCCGTGGGGAAGGGGGGGGCAGACCGCCGGTGATACGCAGTATTTT. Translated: CASSPWGRGGQTAGDTQYF.

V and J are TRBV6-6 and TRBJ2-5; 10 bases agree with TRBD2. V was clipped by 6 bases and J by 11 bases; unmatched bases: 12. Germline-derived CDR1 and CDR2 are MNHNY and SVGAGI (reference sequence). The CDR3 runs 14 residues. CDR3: CASSRGPSGGEQYF. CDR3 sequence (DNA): TGTGCCAGCAGCCGGGGCCCTAGCGGGGGCGAACAGTACTTC.

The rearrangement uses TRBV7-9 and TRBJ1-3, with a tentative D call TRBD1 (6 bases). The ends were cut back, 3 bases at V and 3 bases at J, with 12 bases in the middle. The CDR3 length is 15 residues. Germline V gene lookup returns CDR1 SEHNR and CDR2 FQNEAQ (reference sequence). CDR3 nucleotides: TGTGCCAGCAGCTTTTCGGGGGGCGATGGAAACACCATATATTTT. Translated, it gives CASSFSGGDGNTIYF. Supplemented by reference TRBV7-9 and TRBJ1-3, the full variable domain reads DTGVSQNPRHKITKRGQNVTFRCDPISEHNRLYWYRQTLGQGPEFLTYFQNEAQLEKSRLLSDRFSAERPKGSFSTLEIQRTEQGDSAMYLCASSFSGGDGNTIYFGEGSWLTVV.

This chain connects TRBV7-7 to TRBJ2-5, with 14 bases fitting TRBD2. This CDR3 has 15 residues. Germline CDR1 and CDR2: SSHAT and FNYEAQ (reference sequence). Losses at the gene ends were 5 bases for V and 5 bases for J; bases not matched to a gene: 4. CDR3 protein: CASSPTSGRAETQYF. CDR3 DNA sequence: TGTGCCAGCAGCCCGACTAGCGGGAGGGCTGAGACCCAGTACTTC.

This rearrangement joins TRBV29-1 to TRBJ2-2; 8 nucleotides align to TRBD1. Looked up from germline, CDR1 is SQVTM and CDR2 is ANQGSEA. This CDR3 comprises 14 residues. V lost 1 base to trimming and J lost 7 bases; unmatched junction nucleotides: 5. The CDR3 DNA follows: TGCAGCGTTGAAGCGGGCAGGGGGCACGGGGAGCTGTTTTTT. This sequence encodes CSVEAGRGHGELFF.

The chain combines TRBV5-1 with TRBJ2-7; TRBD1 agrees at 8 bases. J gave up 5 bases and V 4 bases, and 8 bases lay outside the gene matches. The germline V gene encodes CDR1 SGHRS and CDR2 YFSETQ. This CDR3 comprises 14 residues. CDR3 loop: CASSQDRESHEQYF. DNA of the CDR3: TGCGCCAGCAGCCAGGACAGGGAATCCCACGAGCAGTACTTC.

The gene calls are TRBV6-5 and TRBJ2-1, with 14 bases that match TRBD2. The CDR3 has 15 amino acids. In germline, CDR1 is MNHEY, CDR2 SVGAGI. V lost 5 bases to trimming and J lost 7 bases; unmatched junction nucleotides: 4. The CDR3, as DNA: TGTGCCAGCAGTGCCGGGACTAGCGGGAGTAATGAGCAGTTCTTC. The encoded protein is CASSAGTSGSNEQFF.

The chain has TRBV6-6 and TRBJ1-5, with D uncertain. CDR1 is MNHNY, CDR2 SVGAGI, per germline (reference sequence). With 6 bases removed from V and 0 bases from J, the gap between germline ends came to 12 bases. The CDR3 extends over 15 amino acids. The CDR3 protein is CASRTGANSNQPQHF. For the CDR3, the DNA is TGTGCCAGCAGAACGGGAGCTAATAGCAATCAGCCCCAGCATTTT.

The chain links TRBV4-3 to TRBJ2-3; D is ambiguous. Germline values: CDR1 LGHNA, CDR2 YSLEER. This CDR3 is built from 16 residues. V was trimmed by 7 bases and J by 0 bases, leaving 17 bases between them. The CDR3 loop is CASTLNRGSSTDTQYF. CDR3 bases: TGCGCCAGCACCTTAAACCGAGGTTCTAGCACAGATACGCAGTATTTT.

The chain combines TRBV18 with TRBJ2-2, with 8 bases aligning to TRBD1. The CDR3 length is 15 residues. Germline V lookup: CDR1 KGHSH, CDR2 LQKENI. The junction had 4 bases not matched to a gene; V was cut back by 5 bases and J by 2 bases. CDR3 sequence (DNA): TGTGCCAGCTCATCGGGGACAGGAAACACCGGGGAGCTGTTTTTT. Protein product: CASSSGTGNTGELFF.

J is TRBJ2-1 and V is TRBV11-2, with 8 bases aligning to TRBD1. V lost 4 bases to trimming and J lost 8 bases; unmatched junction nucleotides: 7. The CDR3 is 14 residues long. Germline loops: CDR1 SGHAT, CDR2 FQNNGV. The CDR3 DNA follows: TGTGCCAGCAGCTCCATGACAGGGGCGGATGAGCAGTTCTTC. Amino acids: CASSSMTGADEQFF. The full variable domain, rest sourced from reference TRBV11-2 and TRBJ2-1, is EAGVAQSPRYKIIEKRQSVAFWCNPISGHATLYWYQQILGQGPKLLIQFQNNGVVDDSQLPKDRFSAERLKGVDSTLKIQPAKLEDSAVYLCASSSMTGADEQFFGPGTRLTVL.

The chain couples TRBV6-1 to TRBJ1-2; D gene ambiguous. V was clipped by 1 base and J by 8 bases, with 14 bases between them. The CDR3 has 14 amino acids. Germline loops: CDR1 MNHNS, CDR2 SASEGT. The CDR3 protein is CASSEGASPGGYTF. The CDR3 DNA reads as TGTGCCAGCAGTGAAGGGGCGTCCCCGGGAGGCTACACCTTC.

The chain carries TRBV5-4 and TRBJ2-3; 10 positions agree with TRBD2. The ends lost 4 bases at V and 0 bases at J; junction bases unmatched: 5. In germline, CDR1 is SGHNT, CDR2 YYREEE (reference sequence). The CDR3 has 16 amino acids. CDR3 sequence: CASSKSGGVSTDTQYF. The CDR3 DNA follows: TGTGCCAGCAGCAAGAGCGGGGGGGTGAGCACAGATACGCAGTATTTT.

The CDR3: CAWSVEGREGDGQYF. CDR3 DNA: TGTGCCTGGAGTGTAGAGGGGCGGGAGGGGGATGGGCAGTACTTC. The chain employs TRBV30 and TRBJ2-7; 9 bases map to TRBD2. The CDR3 is made up of 15 amino acids. After removal of 0 bases from V and 9 bases from J, the junction contained 12 bases not matched to a gene. Per germline, CDR1 GTSNPN and CDR2 SVGIG (reference sequence).

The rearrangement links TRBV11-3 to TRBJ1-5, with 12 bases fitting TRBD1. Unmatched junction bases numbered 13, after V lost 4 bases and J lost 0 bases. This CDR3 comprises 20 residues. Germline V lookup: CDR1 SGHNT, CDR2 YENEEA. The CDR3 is CASSSSYQAGQGASNQPQHF. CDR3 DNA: TGTGCCAGCAGCTCATCCTATCAGGCGGGACAGGGGGCTAGCAATCAGCCCCAGCATTTT.

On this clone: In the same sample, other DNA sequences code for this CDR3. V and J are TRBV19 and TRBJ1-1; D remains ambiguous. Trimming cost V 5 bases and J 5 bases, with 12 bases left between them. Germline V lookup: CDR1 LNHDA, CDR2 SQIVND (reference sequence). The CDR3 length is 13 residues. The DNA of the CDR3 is TGTGCCAGTAGTCCCACCGGGAAGACTGAAGCTTTCTTT. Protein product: CASSPTGKTEAFF.

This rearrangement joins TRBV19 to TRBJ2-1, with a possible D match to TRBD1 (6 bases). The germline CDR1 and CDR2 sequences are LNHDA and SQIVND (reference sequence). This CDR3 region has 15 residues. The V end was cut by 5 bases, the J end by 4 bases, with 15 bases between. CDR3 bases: TGTGCCAGTAGTTTACAACCCAGGGGATACAATGAGCAGTTCTTC. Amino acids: CASSLQPRGYNEQFF.

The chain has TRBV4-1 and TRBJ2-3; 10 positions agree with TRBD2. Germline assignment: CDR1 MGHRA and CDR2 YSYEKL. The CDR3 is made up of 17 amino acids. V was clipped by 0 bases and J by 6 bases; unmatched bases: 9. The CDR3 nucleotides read TGCGCCAGCAGCCAAGATGGGCTAGCGGGGGCAGGGGATACGCAGTATTTT. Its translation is CASSQDGLAGAGDTQYF.

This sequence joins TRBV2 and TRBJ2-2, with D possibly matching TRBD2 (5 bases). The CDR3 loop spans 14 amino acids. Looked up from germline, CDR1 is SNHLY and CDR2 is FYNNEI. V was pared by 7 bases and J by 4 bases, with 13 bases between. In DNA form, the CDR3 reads TGTGCCAGCACAACTAGGCCCTCCACCGGGGAGCTGTTTTTT. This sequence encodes CASTTRPSTGELFF.

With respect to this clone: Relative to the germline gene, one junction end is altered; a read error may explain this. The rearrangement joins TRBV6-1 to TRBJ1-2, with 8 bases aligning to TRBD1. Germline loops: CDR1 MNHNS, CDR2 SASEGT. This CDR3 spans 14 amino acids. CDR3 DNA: TGTGCCAGCAGTGTAACAGGGGGGCACTATGGCCACACCTTC. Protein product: CASSVTGGHYGHTF.

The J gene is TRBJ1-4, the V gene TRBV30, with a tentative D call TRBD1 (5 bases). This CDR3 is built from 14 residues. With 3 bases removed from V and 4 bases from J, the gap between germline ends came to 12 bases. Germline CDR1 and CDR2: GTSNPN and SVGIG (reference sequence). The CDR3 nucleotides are TGTGCCTGGAGATGGGCAGGGCGTAATGAAAAACTGTTTTTT. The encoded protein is CAWRWAGRNEKLFF.

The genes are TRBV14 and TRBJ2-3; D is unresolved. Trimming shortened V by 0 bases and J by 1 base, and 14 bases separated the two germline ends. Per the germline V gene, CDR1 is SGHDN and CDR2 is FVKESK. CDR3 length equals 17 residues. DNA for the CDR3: TGTGCCAGCAGCCAAGATATACGACTCGCTGGCACAGATACGCAGTATTTT. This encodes CASSQDIRLAGTDTQYF.

The CDR3 spells CASSERGLGTGELFF. In DNA, the CDR3 is TGTGCCAGCAGTGAACGAGGGCTGGGGACCGGGGAGCTGTTTTTT. This rearrangement joins TRBV2 to TRBJ2-2; D may be TRBD2 (5 bases). The germline V gene has CDR1 SNHLY and CDR2 FYNNEI. The V end was cut by 2 bases, the J end by 5 bases, with 12 bases between. The CDR3 loop spans 15 amino acids. The full variable domain, completed using reference TRBV2 and TRBJ2-2, is EPEVTQTPSHQVTQMGQEVILRCVPISNHLYFYWYRQILGQKVEFLVSFYNNEISEKSEIFDDQFSVERPDGSNFTLKIRSTKLEDSAMYFCASSERGLGTGELFFGEGSRLTVL.